Each of the 11 T cell receptor beta chains below was sequenced from the same sample in a study of blood T cell repertoires in COVID-19. The table came from immunoSEQ multiplex PCR; TCRdb's copy has only in-frame clones and leaves some out. The sample yields approximately 210,000 clones, approximately 81% seen once. The sample comprised peripheral blood. These receptors originate from a human donor in a cohort sampled during active COVID-19.

In the case of this clone: This sample includes further DNA sequences coding for the same CDR3. The chain couples TRBV5-5 to TRBJ1-3; 9 bases match TRBD1. Germline values: CDR1 SGHKS, CDR2 YYEKEE (reference sequence). The CDR3 has 15 amino acids. V dropped 0 bases and J dropped 3; count of bases not matched to a gene: 1. The CDR3 coding sequence is TGTGCCAGCAGCTTGGGACAGGGGGGTGGAAACACCATATATTTT. Residues: CASSLGQGGGNTIYF.

This clone has only a few counts. The chain uses TRBV5-6 and TRBJ1-5; TRBD1 matches at 9 bases. The CDR3 loop spans 15 amino acids. The V gene's germline CDR1 is SGHDT and CDR2 YYEEEE. V shed 1 base, J shed 6 bases, and the junction held 5 bases outside the gene matches. CDR3 nucleotide sequence: TGTGCCAGCAGCTTGTGGGACAGGGACCGTCAGCCCCAGCATTTT. It is translated as CASSLWDRDRQPQHF.

The chain has TRBV20-1 and TRBJ2-7; 8 bases fit TRBD2. Germline loops: CDR1 DFQATT, CDR2 SNEGSKA (reference sequence). The CDR3 is 12 residues long. The V segment lost 3 bases and the J segment 3 bases; nucleotides outside the gene matches: 1. DNA for the CDR3: TGCAGTGCTAGTAGCGGGGACTACGAGCAGTACGTC. Amino acid sequence: CSASSGDYEQYV.

DNA for the CDR3: TGTGCCAGCAGCTTGTCGCTAGCGGGGGGGAACACCGGGGAGCTGTTTTTT. It translates to CASSLSLAGGNTGELFF. The gene calls are TRBV5-6 and TRBJ2-2; the match to TRBD2 covers 11 bases. From germline, CDR1 is SGHDT and CDR2 YYEEEE. The CDR3 extends over 17 amino acids. After removal of 1 base from V and 1 base from J, the junction contained 3 bases not matched to a gene.

This chain connects TRBV7-9 to TRBJ2-4, with a tentative D call TRBD1 (5 bases). The V end lost 4 bases, the J end lost 8 bases, and 9 bases lay between the germline ends. Germline-derived CDR1 and CDR2 are SEHNR and FQNEAQ (reference sequence). This CDR3 is 12 amino acids long. The CDR3 coding sequence is TGTGCCAGCAGCTCCCAGGGATACATTCAGTACTTC. Translating it yields CASSSQGYIQYF.

The CDR3 region has the DNA TGTGCCAGCAGCGCCCCGGACAGACCTTTCTATGGCTACACCTTC. Its translation is CASSAPDRPFYGYTF. The chain recombines TRBV6-5 with TRBJ1-2, with D maybe TRBD1 (6 bases). Germline V CDR1 and CDR2: MNHEY, SVGAGI. The CDR3 length is 15 residues. V was clipped by 6 bases and J by 4 bases, with 18 bases between them.

The V call is TRBV15, the J call TRBJ2-1; TRBD1 agrees at 10 bases. The germline V gene encodes CDR1 LNHNV and CDR2 YYDKDF (reference sequence). V was pared by 2 bases and J by 8 bases, with 6 bases of the junction left unmatched. This CDR3 has 15 residues. The CDR3: CATSRRGTGVDEQFF. The CDR3, as DNA: TGTGCCACCAGCAGACGCGGGACAGGGGTGGATGAGCAGTTCTTC. The whole variable domain, filled in from reference TRBV15 and TRBJ2-1, reads DAMVIQNPRYQVTQFGKPVTLSCSQTLNHNVMYWYQQKSSQAPKLLFHYYDKDFNNEADTPDNFQSRRPNTSFCFLDIRSPGLGDTAMYLCATSRRGTGVDEQFFGPGTRLTVL.

V usage is TRBV29-1 and J usage is TRBJ1-4, with 12 nucleotides matching TRBD1. Per germline, CDR1 SQVTM and CDR2 ANQGSEA. J lost 1 base, V lost 4 bases, and 1 base had no gene match. The CDR3 loop spans 15 amino acids. CDR3 nucleotides: TGCAGCGTTGGGGACAGGGGGCGAACTAATGAAAAACTGTTTTTT. Protein product: CSVGDRGRTNEKLFF.

Regarding this clone: In the same sample, other DNA sequences code for this CDR3. The V and J genes are TRBV18 and TRBJ2-1, with TRBD2 identical over 11 bases. The germline V gene has CDR1 KGHSH and CDR2 LQKENI. CDR3 length: 14 amino acids. The junction had 0 bases not matched to a gene; V was cut back by 4 bases and J by 4 bases. CDR3 sequence: CASSLAGGYNEQFF. The CDR3 nucleotides read TGTGCCAGCTCACTAGCGGGAGGGTACAATGAGCAGTTCTTC.

Only one count was recorded for this clone. This sequence joins TRBV28 and TRBJ2-5, with 9 nucleotides matching TRBD2. Germline V gene data show CDR1 as MDHEN and CDR2 as SYDVKM. The CDR3 spans 15 residues. Unmatched junction bases numbered 8, after V lost 6 bases and J lost 3 bases. CDR3 residues: CASSPRRLAEETQYF. The DNA for the CDR3 is TGTGCCAGCAGCCCAAGGCGACTAGCGGAAGAGACCCAGTACTTC.

The V gene is TRBV6-5, the J gene TRBJ1-6; D remains unclear. The CDR3 totals 13 residues. Germline V gene sequence: CDR1 MNHEY, CDR2 SVGAGI. The V gene lost 7 bases and the J gene lost 5 bases, with 9 bases spanning the gap. CDR3: CASKNRNNSPLHF. The CDR3 nucleotides read TGTGCCAGCAAGAACAGAAATAATTCACCCCTCCACTTT.